Shown below are 2 T cell receptor beta chains from a single sample sequenced in a study of T cells expressing NK-cell markers. TCRdb reprocessed the 5' RACE reads, keeping one entry per CDR3 protein, no DNA. This listing includes some 410,000 distinct CDR3 sequences. Source material: blood T cells: a sorted CD56 or NKG2C T cell subset, CD4+ or CD8+ T cells, or bulk PBMC T cells (not recorded which). These receptors originate from a woman between 18 and 70 years old in good health.

This chain links TRBV7-2 with TRBJ2-6; TCRdb indicates TRBD1, and absent DNA this call remains unverified. In germline, CDR1 is SGHTA, CDR2 FQGNSA. The CDR3 covers 16 residues. CDR3 protein: CASSHTGNSGANVLTF.

CDR3 sequence: CSARAQGAHRAFF. The genes are TRBV20-1 and TRBJ1-1; TCRdb's assignment of TRBD1 cannot be checked, as there is no DNA. The CDR3 loop spans 13 amino acids. CDR1 is DFQATT, CDR2 SNEGSKA, per germline (reference sequence).